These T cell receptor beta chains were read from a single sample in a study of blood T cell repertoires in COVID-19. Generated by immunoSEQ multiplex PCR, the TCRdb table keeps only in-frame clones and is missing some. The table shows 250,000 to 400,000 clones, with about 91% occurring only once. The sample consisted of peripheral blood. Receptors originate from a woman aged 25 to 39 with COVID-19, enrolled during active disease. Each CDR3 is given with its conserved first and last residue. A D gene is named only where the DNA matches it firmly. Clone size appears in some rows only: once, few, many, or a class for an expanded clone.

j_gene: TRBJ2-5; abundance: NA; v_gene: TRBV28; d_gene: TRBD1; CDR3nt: TGTGCCAGCAGTTTCCCGGGACAGGGCAACCCCTACCAAGAGACCCAGTACTTC; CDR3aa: CASSFPGQGNPYQETQYF
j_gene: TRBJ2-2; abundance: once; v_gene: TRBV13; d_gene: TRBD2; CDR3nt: TGTGCCAGCAGCTTAGGACTAGCGGGGAACACCGGGGAGCTGTTTTTT; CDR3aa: CASSLGLAGNTGELFF
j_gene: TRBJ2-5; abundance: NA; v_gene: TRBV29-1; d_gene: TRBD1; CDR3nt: TGCAGCGCCCGGACAGGGATGGAGACCCAGTACTTC; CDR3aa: CSARTGMETQYF
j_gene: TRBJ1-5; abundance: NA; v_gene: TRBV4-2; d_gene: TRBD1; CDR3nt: TGTGCCAGCAGCCAGGAAACAGGGGAAGGCAATCAGCCCCAGCATTTT; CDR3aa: CASSQETGEGNQPQHF
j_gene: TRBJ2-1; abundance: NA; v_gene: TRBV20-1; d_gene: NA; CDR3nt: TGCAGTGCTAGTTTTGGGGGGTTCTACAATGAGCAGTTCTTC; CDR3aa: CSASFGGFYNEQFF
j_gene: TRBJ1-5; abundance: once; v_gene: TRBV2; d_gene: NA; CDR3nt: TGTGCCAGCACCACTCAGGGTGGGTTCAATCAGCCCCAGCATTTT; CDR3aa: CASTTQGGFNQPQHF
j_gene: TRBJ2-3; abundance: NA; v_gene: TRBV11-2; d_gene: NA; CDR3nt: TGTGCCAGCAGCTTAGGGACAGCACCTTCGCAGTATTTT; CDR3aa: CASSLGTAPSQYF
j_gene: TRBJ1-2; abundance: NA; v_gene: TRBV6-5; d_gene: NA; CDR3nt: TGTGCCAGCAGTTACAATCACTTTAACTATGGCTACACCTTC; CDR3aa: CASSYNHFNYGYTF
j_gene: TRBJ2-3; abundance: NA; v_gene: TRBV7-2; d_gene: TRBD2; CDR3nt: TGTGCCAGCAGCTTAGCGTCCAGCGGGGCCGCCACAGATACGCAGTATTTT; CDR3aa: CASSLASSGAATDTQYF
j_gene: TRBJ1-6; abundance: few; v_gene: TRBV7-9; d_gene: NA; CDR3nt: TGTGCCAGCAGCTTATCCCCAGGCCGGCCCCTCCACTTT; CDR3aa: CASSLSPGRPLHF
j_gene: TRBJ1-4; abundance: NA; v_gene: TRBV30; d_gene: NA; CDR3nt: TGTGCCTGGTCGCTCCGGGAAAAACTGTTTTTT; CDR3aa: CAWSLREKLFF
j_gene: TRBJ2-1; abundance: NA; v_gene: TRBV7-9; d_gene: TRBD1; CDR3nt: TGTGCCAGCAGCCCTGCCGAGACAGGGGAGAGGAATGAGCAGTTCTTC; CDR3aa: CASSPAETGERNEQFF
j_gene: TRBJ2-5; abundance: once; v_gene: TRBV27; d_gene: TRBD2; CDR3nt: TGTGCCAGCAGCCGCGCTAGCGGGGGGGCGGGGGAGACCCAGTACTTC; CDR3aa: CASSRASGGAGETQYF
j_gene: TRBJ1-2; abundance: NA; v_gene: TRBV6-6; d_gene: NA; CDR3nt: TGTGCCAGCTCCGGGGGGATCGTCGGCTATGGCTACACCTTC; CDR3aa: CASSGGIVGYGYTF
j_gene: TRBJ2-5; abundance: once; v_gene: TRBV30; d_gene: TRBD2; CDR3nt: TGTGCCTGGAGTGACACTAGCGGGGGAGAGACCCAGTACTTC; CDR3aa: CAWSDTSGGETQYF
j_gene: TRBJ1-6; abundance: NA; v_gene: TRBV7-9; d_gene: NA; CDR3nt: TGTGCCAGCAGGGCAGATTCACCCCTCCACTTT; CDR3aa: CASRADSPLHF
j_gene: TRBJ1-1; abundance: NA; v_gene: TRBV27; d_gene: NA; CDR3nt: TGTGCCAGCAGTTTATATGCAGGGAACACTGAAGCTTTCTTT; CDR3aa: CASSLYAGNTEAFF
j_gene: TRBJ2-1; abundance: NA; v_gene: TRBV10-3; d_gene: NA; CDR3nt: TGTGCCATCAGTGAGTCAGGGGTCTTGAGTGGTGAGCAGTTCTTC; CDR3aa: CAISESGVLSGEQFF
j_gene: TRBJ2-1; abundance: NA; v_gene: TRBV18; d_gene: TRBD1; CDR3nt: TGTGCCAGCTCACCCCTCGGGACAGGAACGTACAATGAGCAGTTCTTC; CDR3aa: CASSPLGTGTYNEQFF
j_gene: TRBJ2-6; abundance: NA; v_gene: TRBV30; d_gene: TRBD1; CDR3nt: TGTGCCTGGAGAGAAAGGGGGCGTAAGCCCAAACCTGGGGCCAACGTCCTGACTTTC; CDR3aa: CAWRERGRKPKPGANVLTF
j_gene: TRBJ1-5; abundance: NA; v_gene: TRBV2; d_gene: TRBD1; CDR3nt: TGTGCCAGCAGTGTGGACAGGGCCAATCAGCCCCAGCATTTT; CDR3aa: CASSVDRANQPQHF
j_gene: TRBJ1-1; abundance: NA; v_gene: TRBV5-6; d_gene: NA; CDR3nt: TGTGCCAGCAGCTTGGCGGTGGCGGGCACTGAAGCTTTCTTT; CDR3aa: CASSLAVAGTEAFF
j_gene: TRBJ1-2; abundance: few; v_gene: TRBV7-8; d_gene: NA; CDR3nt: TGTGCCAGCAGCTTAGAGACAGGCTATGGCTACACCTTC; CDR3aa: CASSLETGYGYTF
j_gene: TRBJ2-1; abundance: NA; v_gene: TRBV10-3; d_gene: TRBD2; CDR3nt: TGTGCCATCAGTCCGGCTAGCGGGGGGGTTGAGCAGTTCTTC; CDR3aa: CAISPASGGVEQFF
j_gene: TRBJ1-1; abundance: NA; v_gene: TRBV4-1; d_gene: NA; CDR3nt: TGCGCCAGCAGCCGCTTCGAGGAGAACACTGAAGCTTTCTTT; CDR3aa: CASSRFEENTEAFF
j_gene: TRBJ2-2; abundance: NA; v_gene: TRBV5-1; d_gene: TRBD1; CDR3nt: TGCGCCAGCAGCGGGGGACAGAGCACCGGGGAGCTGTTTTTT; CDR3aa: CASSGGQSTGELFF
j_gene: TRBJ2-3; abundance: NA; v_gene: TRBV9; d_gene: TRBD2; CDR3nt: TGTGCCAGCAGCGTAGCTCCGCTAGCGGGGGGCACAGATACGCAGTATTTT; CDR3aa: CASSVAPLAGGTDTQYF
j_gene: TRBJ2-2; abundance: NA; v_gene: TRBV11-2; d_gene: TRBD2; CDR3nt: TGTGCCAGCAGCTTAATGCGGGGGTCGAGCACCGGGGAGCTGTTTTTT; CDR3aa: CASSLMRGSSTGELFF
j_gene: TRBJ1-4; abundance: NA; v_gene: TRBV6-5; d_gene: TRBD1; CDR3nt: TGTGCCAGCATAGACAGGGGGCGCCGAGAAAAACTGTTTTTT; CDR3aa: CASIDRGRREKLFF
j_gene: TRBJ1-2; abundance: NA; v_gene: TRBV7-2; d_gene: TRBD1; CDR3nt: TGTGCCAGCAGCTTAGCCGGGACAGAGTGGAATGGCTACACCTTC; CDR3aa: CASSLAGTEWNGYTF
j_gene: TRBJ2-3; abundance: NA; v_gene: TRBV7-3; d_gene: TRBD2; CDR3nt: TGTGCCAGCAGCTCCTCACTAGCGGGGGGAAAGTATTTT; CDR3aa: CASSSSLAGGKYF
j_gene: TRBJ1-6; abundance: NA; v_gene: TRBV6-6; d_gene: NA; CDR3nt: TGTGCCAGCAGTCTCCCGGGGGGGGGCGACCCACGATCACCCCTCCACTTT; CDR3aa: CASSLPGGGDPRSPLHF
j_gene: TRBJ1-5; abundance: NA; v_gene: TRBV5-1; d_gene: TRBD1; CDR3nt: TGCGCCAGCCGACTGGGACAGGGGGCAGATCAGCCCCAGCATTTT; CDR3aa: CASRLGQGADQPQHF
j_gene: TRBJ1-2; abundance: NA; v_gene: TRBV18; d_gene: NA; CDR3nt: TGTGCCAGCTCACCACCTGGGCAGGGTGGCGGCTACACCTTC; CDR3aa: CASSPPGQGGGYTF
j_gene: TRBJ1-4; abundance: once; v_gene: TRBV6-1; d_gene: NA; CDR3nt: TGTGCCAGCAGTGAATGCCCATCATATGAGGACAGCCTTTTT; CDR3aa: CASSECPSYEDSLF
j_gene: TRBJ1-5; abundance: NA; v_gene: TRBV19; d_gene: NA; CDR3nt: TGTGCCAGTACCTCGATGGTCCGGGGGGCCGGACAGCCCCAGCATTTT; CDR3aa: CASTSMVRGAGQPQHF
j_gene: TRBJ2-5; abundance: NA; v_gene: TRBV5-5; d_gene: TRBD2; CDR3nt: TGTGCCAGCAGCTTGTTAGGAGCGGGGGGAGCTCAAGAGACCCAGTACTTC; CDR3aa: CASSLLGAGGAQETQYF
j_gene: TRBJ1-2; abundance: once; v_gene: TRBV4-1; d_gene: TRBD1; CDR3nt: TGCGCCAGCAGCCAAGTTCAGGGACAGGGCGCTTATGGCTACACCTTC; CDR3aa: CASSQVQGQGAYGYTF
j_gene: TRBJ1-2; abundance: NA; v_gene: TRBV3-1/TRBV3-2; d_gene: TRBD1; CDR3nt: TGTGCCAGCAGCCAAGATAGGGGGCATGGCTACACCTTC; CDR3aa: CASSQDRGHGYTF
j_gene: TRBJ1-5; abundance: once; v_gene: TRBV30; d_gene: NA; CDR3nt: TGTGCCTGGAGTTTAGACGGGAATCAGCCCCAGCATTTT; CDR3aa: CAWSLDGNQPQHF
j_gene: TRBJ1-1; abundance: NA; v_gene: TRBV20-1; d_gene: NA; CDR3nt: TGCAGTGCTGGTGTTAACAGGGCCCCTGAAGCTTTCTTT; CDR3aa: CSAGVNRAPEAFF
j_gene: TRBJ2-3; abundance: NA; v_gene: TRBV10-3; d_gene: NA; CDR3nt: TGTGCCATCAGTGGGGGGGAGCCGGGGGTTACAGATACGCAGTATTTT; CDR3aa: CAISGGEPGVTDTQYF
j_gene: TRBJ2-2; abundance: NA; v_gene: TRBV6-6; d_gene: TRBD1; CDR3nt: TGTGCCAGCAGTCACAGGGGACAGAACACCGGGGAGCTGTTTTTT; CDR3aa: CASSHRGQNTGELFF
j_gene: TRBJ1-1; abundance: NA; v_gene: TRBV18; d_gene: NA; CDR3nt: TGTGCCAGCTCACCACCGGGGGCTGAGGTCGACGTAACTGAAGCTTTCTTT; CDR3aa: CASSPPGAEVDVTEAFF
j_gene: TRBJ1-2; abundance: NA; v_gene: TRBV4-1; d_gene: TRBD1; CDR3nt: TGCGCCAGCAGCCCCTCCCGGGACAGGGCTTATGGCTACACCTTC; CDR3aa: CASSPSRDRAYGYTF
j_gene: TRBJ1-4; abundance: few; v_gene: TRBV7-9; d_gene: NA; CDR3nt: TGTGCCAGCAGCTCCCAACAGGGCCTTAATGAAAAACTGTTTTTT; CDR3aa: CASSSQQGLNEKLFF
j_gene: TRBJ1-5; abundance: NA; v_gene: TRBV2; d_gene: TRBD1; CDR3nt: TGTGCCAGCAGTGCGATGGGACAGGGAGTCAGACAGCCCCAGCATTTT; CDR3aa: CASSAMGQGVRQPQHF
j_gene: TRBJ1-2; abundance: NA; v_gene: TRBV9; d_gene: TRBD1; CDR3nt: TGTGCCAGCAGCGCAACCGGGACAGGGAACGGCTACACCTTC; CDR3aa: CASSATGTGNGYTF
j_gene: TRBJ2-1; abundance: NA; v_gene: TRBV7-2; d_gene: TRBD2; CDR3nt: TGTGCCAGCAGCTTAGGGAGGGTAGCGGGGAATGAGCAGTTCTTC; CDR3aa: CASSLGRVAGNEQFF
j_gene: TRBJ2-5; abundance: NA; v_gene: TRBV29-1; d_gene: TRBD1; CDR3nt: TGCAGCGCACATATACCGAACAGGGGCTTCGAGACCCAGTACTTC; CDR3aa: CSAHIPNRGFETQYF
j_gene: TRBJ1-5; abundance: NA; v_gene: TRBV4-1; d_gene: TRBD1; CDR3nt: TGCGCCAGCAGCCTATTCGCGGACAGGGCTTTCAATCAGCCCCAGCATTTT; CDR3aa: CASSLFADRAFNQPQHF
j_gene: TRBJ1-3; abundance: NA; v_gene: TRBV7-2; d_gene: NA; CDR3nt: TGTGCCAGCAGCTTAGATGGCAGAAACACCATATATTTT; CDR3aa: CASSLDGRNTIYF
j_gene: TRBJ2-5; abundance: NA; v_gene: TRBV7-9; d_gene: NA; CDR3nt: TGTGCCAGCAGCTTAGATCGGTCCCAAGAGACCCAGTACTTC; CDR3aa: CASSLDRSQETQYF
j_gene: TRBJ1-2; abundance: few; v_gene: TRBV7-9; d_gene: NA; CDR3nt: TGTGCCAGCAGCGCCGGGACTCTCGATGGCTACACCTTC; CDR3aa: CASSAGTLDGYTF
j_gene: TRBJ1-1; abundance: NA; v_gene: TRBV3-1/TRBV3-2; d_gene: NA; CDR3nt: TGTGCCAGCAGCCAAGTAACAGGCGCTGAAGCTTTCTTT; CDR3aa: CASSQVTGAEAFF
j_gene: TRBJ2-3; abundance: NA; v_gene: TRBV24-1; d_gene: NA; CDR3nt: TGTGCCACCAGTGACTACCTCGGAGATACGCAGTATTTT; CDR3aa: CATSDYLGDTQYF
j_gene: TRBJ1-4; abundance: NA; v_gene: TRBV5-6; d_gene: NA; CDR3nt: TGTGCCAGCAGTCGCCGGGAATATGGGTTTGGTGAAAAACTGTTTTTT; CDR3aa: CASSRREYGFGEKLFF
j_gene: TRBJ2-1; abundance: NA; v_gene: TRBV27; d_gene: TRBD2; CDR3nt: TGTGCCAGCAGTTTATCCCGCCTGATAGCGGGGGGGCTTAATGAGCAGTTCTTC; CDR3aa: CASSLSRLIAGGLNEQFF
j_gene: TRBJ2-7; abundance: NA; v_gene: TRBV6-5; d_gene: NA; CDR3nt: TGTGCCAGCAGTTTATCTCCTTTCCTATACGAGCAGTACTTC; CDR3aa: CASSLSPFLYEQYF
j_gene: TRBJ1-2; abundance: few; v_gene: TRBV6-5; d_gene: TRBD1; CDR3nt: TGTGCCAGCAGTTCGGCCGGGACAGAATCTAACTATGGCTACACCTTC; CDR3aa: CASSSAGTESNYGYTF